These T cell receptor beta chains were read from a single sample in a study of esophageal squamous cell carcinoma under preoperative chemotherapy. TCRdb passed the PCR reads through MiXCR, listing each CDR3 protein once. This table holds about 19,000 distinct CDR3 sequences, about half found once. Specimen collection occurred from a patient given preoperative chemotherapy. These receptors all stem from a human donor with esophageal squamous cell carcinoma. The donor label of this sample is uncertain. Both conserved end residues are part of each CDR3. A D gene is named only where the DNA matches it firmly. Rows give clone size only sometimes, using once, few, many, or a class for an expanded clone.

- | TRBJ1-5 | - | TRBV5-6 | CASSSGRARPQHF | TGTGCCAGCAGCTCCGGACGGGCACGGCCCCAGCATTTT
TRBD2 | TRBJ2-1 | - | TRBV10-3 | CAISEGTTDYNEQFF | TGTGCCATCAGTGAGGGGACTACTGACTACAATGAGCAGTTCTTC
- | TRBJ1-2 | - | TRBV7-9 | CASSLDGPATPGYTF | TGTGCCAGCAGCTTAGATGGGCCTGCTACCCCTGGCTACACCTTC
- | TRBJ2-3 | few | TRBV7-2 | CASSLNGQGTDTQYF | TGTGCCAGCAGCTTAAACGGTCAGGGCACAGATACGCAGTATTTT
- | TRBJ2-2 | - | TRBV7-2 | CASSLTWGATGELFF | TGTGCCAGCAGTCTTACTTGGGGGGCCACCGGGGAGCTGTTTTTT
- | TRBJ2-5 | - | TRBV6-2/TRBV6-3 | CASSRGDQKTQYF | TGTGCCAGCAGTAGAGGAGACCAAAAGACCCAGTACTTC
- | TRBJ1-2 | many | TRBV6-1 | CASSRFPGILNYGYTF | TGTGCCAGCAGTCGCTTCCCAGGGATCCTTAACTATGGCTACACCTTC
- | TRBJ1-1 | many | TRBV12-3/TRBV12-4 | CASSLIHVINTEAFF | TGTGCCAGCAGTTTAATACATGTTATAAACACTGAAGCTTTCTTT
TRBD2 | TRBJ2-2 | - | TRBV7-2 | CASSSGTSGTGELFF | TGTGCCAGCAGTTCCGGGACTAGCGGAACCGGGGAGCTGTTTTTT
TRBD1 | TRBJ2-2 | - | TRBV7-2 | CASSPDRVTGELFF | TGTGCCAGCAGCCCTGACAGGGTAACCGGGGAGCTGTTTTTT
TRBD2 | TRBJ2-3 | - | TRBV12-3/TRBV12-4 | CASSPQTSGRGDTQYF | TGTGCCAGCAGCCCCCAAACTAGCGGGAGAGGAGATACGCAGTATTTT
TRBD2 | TRBJ2-7 | - | TRBV6-5 | CASSSGLDYSYEQYF | TGTGCCAGCAGTTCGGGACTAGATTACTCCTACGAGCAGTACTTC
- | TRBJ2-5 | - | TRBV7-6 | CASSVITGQGTQYF | TGTGCGAGCAGCGTAATAACAGGGCAGGGGACCCAGTACTTC
TRBD1 | TRBJ2-1 | medium-sized | TRBV11-1 | CASRGQGSYNEQFF | TGTGCCAGCAGGGGACAGGGGTCCTACAATGAGCAGTTCTTC
- | TRBJ2-5 | - | TRBV7-6 | CASSIGQLETQYF | TGTGCCAGCAGCATCGGACAGTTGGAGACCCAGTACTTC
- | TRBJ1-2 | - | TRBV6-1 | CASSAPGHRYGYTF | TGTGCCAGCAGTGCCCCAGGGCATCGCTATGGCTACACCTTC
- | TRBJ1-4 | - | TRBV7-2 | CASSRGRVRNEKLFF | TGTGCCAGCAGCCGGGGACGGGTGAGGAATGAAAAACTGTTTTTT
- | TRBJ2-2 | few | TRBV7-8 | CAWPTSYSRNTGELFF | TGTGCCTGGCCGACGAGTTATTCGAGAAACACCGGGGAGCTGTTTTTT
TRBD2 | TRBJ2-5 | many | TRBV12-3/TRBV12-4 | CASSRFGAGLGLAEETQYF | TGTGCCAGCAGTAGGTTCGGGGCAGGGTTAGGGCTAGCGGAAGAGACCCAGTACTTC
TRBD2 | TRBJ2-7 | many | TRBV12-3/TRBV12-4 | CASSPGGAAGGEQYF | TGTGCCAGCAGCCCCGGGGGTGCGGCGGGGGGCGAGCAGTACTTC
- | TRBJ2-5 | - | TRBV11-3 | CASSLAAGAYNEQYF | TGTGCCAGCAGCTTAGCGGCCGGGGCCTACAATGAGCAGTACTTC
- | TRBJ2-1 | - | TRBV13 | CASSLGQGLGEQFF | TGTGCCAGCAGCTTAGGACAGGGTTTGGGTGAGCAGTTCTTC
- | TRBJ2-1 | many | TRBV5-4 | CASSLAGVSYNEQFF | TGTGCCAGCAGCTTGGCCGGGGTCTCCTACAATGAGCAGTTCTTC
TRBD2 | TRBJ2-3 | - | TRBV10-2 | CASMGGCSKNTQYF | TGCGCCAGCATGGGGGGGTGTAGCAAAAACACGCAGTATTTC
- | TRBJ2-4 | - | TRBV7-2 | CASSAGVRGRAKNTQYF | TGTGCCAGCAGCGCGGGTGTCCGAGGCCGTGCCAAAAACACCCAGTACTTC
TRBD2 | TRBJ2-3 | - | TRBV12-3/TRBV12-4 | CGSSSGEGLKNTQYF | TGTGGCAGCAGTTCGGGGGAGGGACTCAAAAATACTCAGTATTTC
TRBD1 | TRBJ2-1 | many | TRBV6-4 | CASSEGGQGYNEQFF | TGTGCCAGCAGTGAAGGGGGACAGGGGTACAATGAGCAGTTCTTC
TRBD2 | TRBJ2-3 | few | TRBV7-9 | CASSLAHGGRDTDTQYF | TGTGCCAGCAGCCTCGCTCATGGCGGGAGGGACACAGATACGCAGTATTTT
- | TRBJ2-5 | - | TRBV7-2 | CASCSGVPGGDQDIQYF | TGTGCCAGCTGCTCGGGTGTCCCAGGCGGCGACCAAGACATCCAGTACTTC
- | TRBJ2-2 | - | TRBV10-3 | CAISESVYGGELYF | TGTGCCATCAGTGAGTCGGTGTACGGCGGGGAGCTGTATTTT